The next 13 T cell receptor beta chains were all read from a single sample in a study of T cells in Graves' hyperthyroidism and ophthalmopathy. From RNA transcripts, TCR beta CDR3 regions were amplified. Primed by the HTBI set, a first-round RT-PCR was run on the TCR CDR3. TCRdb fed the multiplex PCR reads into MiXCR, producing one record per CDR3 protein. The repertoire holds more than 300,000 distinct CDR3 sequences, with around 13% as singletons. Sequencing used blood. Receptors were obtained from a woman in her sixties with Graves' hyperthyroidism.

The sample holds many counts of this clonotype. CDR3 coding DNA: TGCGCCAGCAGCCTAAGCGGCACAGATACGCAGTATTTT. Translated: CASSLSGTDTQYF. The chain employs TRBV5-1 and TRBJ2-3; D call uncertain. V dropped 4 bases and J dropped 1 base, with 7 bases sitting between them. The CDR3 consists of 13 residues. Per the germline V gene, CDR1 is SGHRS and CDR2 is YFSETQ. Using reference TRBV5-1 and TRBJ2-3 for the parts outside the CDR3, the full variable domain is KAGVTQTPRYLIKTRGQQVTLSCSPISGHRSVSWYQQTPGQGLQFLFEYFSETQRNKGNFPGRFSGRQFSNSRSEMNVSTLELGDSALYLCASSLSGTDTQYFGPGTRLTVL.

This clonotype was counted many times. J is TRBJ2-7 and V is TRBV11-3; 7 bases are a match to TRBD2. CDR1 is SGHNT and CDR2 is YENEEA in the germline V gene. With V trimmed by 4 bases and J by 5 bases, 8 bases remained unmatched. This CDR3 has 14 amino acids. The CDR3 nucleotides read TGTGCCAGCAGCTATGAGGGAGGGCGCGACGAGCAGTACTTC. Translated: CASSYEGGRDEQYF.

A few counts support this clonotype. The rearrangement uses TRBV4-2 and TRBJ1-2; 11 bases are shared with TRBD1. Unmatched junction bases numbered 5, after V lost 5 bases and J lost 6 bases. CDR3 length: 14 amino acids. The germline V gene has CDR1 LGHNA and CDR2 YNFKEQ. As DNA, the CDR3 is TGTGCCAGCAGCGCTGGACAGGGGGCTCATGGCTACACCTTC. It translates to CASSAGQGAHGYTF.

Note on this clonotype: This may come from a read error, since a much larger clone is one base off. The chain joins TRBV18 to TRBJ1-6, with 7 positions matching TRBD1. The CDR3 length is 16 residues. Losses at the gene ends were 1 base for V and 7 bases for J; bases not matched to a gene: 7. Germline CDR1 reads KGHSH; CDR2 reads LQKENI. CDR3 DNA: TGTGCCAGCTCACCACGGCCGACAGGGAGAAATTCACCCCTCCACTTT. It codes for CASSPRPTGRNSPLHF.

In regard to this clonotype: Possible read error: a much larger clone is one base away. Since the CDR3 does not end with the conserved phenylalanine or tryptophan, this likely comes from a read error. V and J are TRBV20-1 and TRBJ2-1; 7 nucleotides align to TRBD2. Trimming took 5 bases from V and 4 from J; bases not matched to a gene: 11. This CDR3 spans 15 amino acids. Germline CDR1 and CDR2: DFQATT and SNEGSKA (reference sequence). CDR3 nucleotides: TGCAGTGCTGGGGGGGGTTGGCAGGGATACAATGAGCAGTTCCTC. Its protein product is CSAGGGWQGYNEQFL.

This clonotype was detected many times. The chain uses TRBV12-5 and TRBJ2-1; no definite D call. Germline CDR1 LGHNT, CDR2 FRNRAP. This CDR3 has 15 amino acids. V lost 5 bases to trimming and J lost 3 bases, with 14 bases between them. CDR3 sequence reads: CASGGPGSSYNEQFF. The CDR3 bases are TGTGCTAGTGGTGGCCCTGGGTCCAGCTACAATGAGCAGTTCTTC.

The chain links TRBV7-3 to TRBJ2-2; 9 bases are a match to TRBD1. The trim removed 4 bases at V and 4 bases at J, leaving 4 bases unmatched. CDR3 length equals 15 residues. From germline, CDR1 is SGHTA and CDR2 FQGTGA. The CDR3 nucleotides are TGTGCCAGCAGCTCTATGACAGGGGGCACCGGGGAGCTGTTTTTT. It codes for CASSSMTGGTGELFF.

There are many counts of this clonotype. The chain employs TRBV3-1 and TRBJ1-2, with D uncertain. V shed 5 bases and J shed 7 bases, with 14 bases lying between them. This CDR3 contains 13 residues. Germline values: CDR1 LGHDT, CDR2 YNNKEL (reference sequence). This CDR3 reads CASSAVGVTGYTF. CDR3 coding DNA: TGTGCCAGCAGCGCGGTGGGCGTAACTGGCTACACCTTC. The full variable domain, in which reference TRBV3-1 and TRBJ1-2 provide the parts outside the CDR3, is DTAVSQTPKYLVTQMGNDKSIKCEQNLGHDTMYWYKQDSKKFLKIMFSYNNKELIINETVPNRFSPKSPDKAHLNLHINSLELGDSAVYFCASSAVGVTGYTFGSGTRLTVV.

This clonotype occurred many times. The DNA for the CDR3 is TGTGCCAGCAGCCCCCCCGGGACTAGCGGGGAAAGCCAGTTCTTC. Translation: CASSPPGTSGESQFF. The rearrangement links TRBV3-1 to TRBJ2-1, with 13 bases aligning to TRBD2. CDR1 is LGHDT and CDR2 is YNNKEL in the germline V gene (reference sequence). This CDR3 has 15 residues. The ends lost 4 bases at V and 13 bases at J; junction bases unmatched: 10.

This clonotype was counted at least ten times. V and J are TRBV20-1 and TRBJ1-2, with no clear D. The CDR3 length is 14 residues. Germline V gene sequence: CDR1 DFQATT, CDR2 SNEGSKA (reference sequence). The ends were cut back, 3 bases at V and 2 bases at J, with 13 bases in the middle. CDR3 in amino acids: CSASLGYPNYGYTF. CDR3 nucleotides: TGCAGTGCTAGCTTGGGGTACCCAAACTATGGCTACACCTTC.

The table lists this clonotype with many counts. This rearrangement joins TRBV6-1 to TRBJ2-1, with 12 nucleotides matching TRBD2. The CDR3 loop spans 15 amino acids. After removal of 1 base from V and 10 bases from J, the junction contained 5 bases not matched to a gene. CDR1 MNHNS and CDR2 SASEGT come from the germline V gene. CDR3 sequence (DNA): TGTGCCAGCAGTGAAGGGACTAGCGGGGCCAAGGAGCAGTTCTTC. Translation gives CASSEGTSGAKEQFF.

The rearrangement links TRBV7-9 to TRBJ1-3, with a weak D call TRBD1 (5 bases). Trimming pared 6 bases from V and 0 bases from J, leaving 18 bases between. Germline-derived CDR1 and CDR2 are SEHNR and FQNEAQ (reference sequence). The CDR3 totals 17 residues. CDR3 sequence reads: CASRYKIGHSSGNTIYF. In nucleotides, the CDR3 is TGTGCCAGCAGGTATAAGATCGGACATTCCTCTGGAAACACCATATATTTT.

This clonotype has ten or more counts. V is TRBV6-1 and J is TRBJ2-5; D gene uncertain. The CDR3 length is 14 residues. The V end was cut by 6 bases, the J end by 2 bases, with 13 bases between. Germline V lookup: CDR1 MNHNS, CDR2 SASEGT. In DNA, the CDR3 is TGTGCCAGCAGACCCTCCCCCACACAAGAGACCCAGTACTTC. It is translated as CASRPSPTQETQYF.